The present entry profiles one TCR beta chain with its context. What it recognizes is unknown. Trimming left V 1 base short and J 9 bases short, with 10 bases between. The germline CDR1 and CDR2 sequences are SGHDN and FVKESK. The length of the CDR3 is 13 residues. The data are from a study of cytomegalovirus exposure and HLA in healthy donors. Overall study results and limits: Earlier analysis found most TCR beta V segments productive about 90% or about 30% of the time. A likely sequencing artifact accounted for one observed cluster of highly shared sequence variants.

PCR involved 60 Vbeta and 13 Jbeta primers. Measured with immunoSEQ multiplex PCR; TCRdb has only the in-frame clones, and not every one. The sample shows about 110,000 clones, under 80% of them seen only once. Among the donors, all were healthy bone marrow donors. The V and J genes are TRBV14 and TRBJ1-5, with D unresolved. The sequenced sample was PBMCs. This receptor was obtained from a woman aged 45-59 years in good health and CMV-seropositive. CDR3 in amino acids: CASSQVTGLPQHF. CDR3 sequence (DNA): TGTGCCAGCAGCCAAGTCACGGGTTTGCCCCAGCATTTT.